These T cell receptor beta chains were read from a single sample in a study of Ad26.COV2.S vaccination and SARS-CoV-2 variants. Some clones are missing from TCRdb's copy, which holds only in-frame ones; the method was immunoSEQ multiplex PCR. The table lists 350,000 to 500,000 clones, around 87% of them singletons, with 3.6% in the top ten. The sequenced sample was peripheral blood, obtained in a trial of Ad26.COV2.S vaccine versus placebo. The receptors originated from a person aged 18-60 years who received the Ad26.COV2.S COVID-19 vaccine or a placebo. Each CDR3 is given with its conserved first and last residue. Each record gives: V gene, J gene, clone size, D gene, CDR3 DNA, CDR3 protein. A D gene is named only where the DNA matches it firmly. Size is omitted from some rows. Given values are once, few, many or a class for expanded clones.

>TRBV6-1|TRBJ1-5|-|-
TGTGCCAGCAGTGAGCACAGGGCATCTCGCAATCAGCCCCAGCATTTT
CASSEHRASRNQPQHF
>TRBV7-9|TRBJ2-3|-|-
TGTGCCAGCAGTCCGAAGGGGGTGGGTAACACAGATACGCAGTATTTT
CASSPKGVGNTDTQYF
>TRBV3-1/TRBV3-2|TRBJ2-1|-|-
TGTGCCAGCTACTCGGACAGACACAATGAGCAGTTCTTC
CASYSDRHNEQFF
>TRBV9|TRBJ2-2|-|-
TGTGCCAGCAGCGTAGCTCCCGGGGAGCTGTTTTTT
CASSVAPGELFF
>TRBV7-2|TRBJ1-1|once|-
TGTGCCAGCAGCTTAATGGGCAGGGGGAACACTGAAGCTTTCTTT
CASSLMGRGNTEAFF
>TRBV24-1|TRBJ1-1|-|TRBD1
TGTGCCACCAGTGATTTCTCTTCCGGGACAGGGGGCTCCAGGGACACTGAAGCTTTCTTT
CATSDFSSGTGGSRDTEAFF
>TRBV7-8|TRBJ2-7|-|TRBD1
TGTGCCAGCAGCTCCCCGCGGACAGGGGGATACGAGCAGTACTTC
CASSSPRTGGYEQYF
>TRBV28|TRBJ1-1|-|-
TGTGCCAGCAGCCTCGGACCTCTCATGAACACTGAAGCTTTCTTT
CASSLGPLMNTEAFF
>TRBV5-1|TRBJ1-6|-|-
-
CASSSSGHNSPLHF
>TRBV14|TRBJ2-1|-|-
TGTGCCAGCAGCCAGCCAACAGGCTTCAATGAGCAGTTCTTC
CASSQPTGFNEQFF
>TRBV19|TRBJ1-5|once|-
TGTGCCAGTAGTATGGGACTGAAGAGCTCAAATCAGCCCCAGCATTTT
CASSMGLKSSNQPQHF
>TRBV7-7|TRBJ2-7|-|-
TGTGCCAGCAGCGCGGGACTGGGGACCTACGAGCAGTACTTC
CASSAGLGTYEQYF
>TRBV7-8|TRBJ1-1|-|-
TGTGCCAGCAGCCCTCGGACCGCCGCCACTGAAGCTTTCTTT
CASSPRTAATEAFF
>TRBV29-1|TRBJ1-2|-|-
TGCAGCGTTGTGGATTGGGGTGCGGGCTACACCTTC
CSVVDWGAGYTF
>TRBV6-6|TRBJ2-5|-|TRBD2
TGTGCCAGCAGTTCCGAGGCGGGGGGGTTTTCCCAGTACTTC
CASSSEAGGFSQYF
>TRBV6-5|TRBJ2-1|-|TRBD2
TGTGCCAGCACTCCCTCCCGGGGGGGTGAGCAGTTCTTC
CASTPSRGGEQFF
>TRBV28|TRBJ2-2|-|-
TGTGCCAGCAGACCCGCCGACAGGTGGGCCGGGGAGCTGTTTTTT
CASRPADRWAGELFF
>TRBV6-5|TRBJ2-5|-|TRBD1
TGTGCCAGCAGTCTTCGGGGACAGGGAGGGGAGACCCAGTACTTC
CASSLRGQGGETQYF
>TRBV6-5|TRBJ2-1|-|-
TGTGCCAGCAGGCACAGCGGCTACAATGAGCAGTTCTTC
CASRHSGYNEQFF
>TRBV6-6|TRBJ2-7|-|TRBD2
TGTGCCAGCAGCGGGACTAGCGGGGGACCCTACGAGCAGTACTTC
CASSGTSGGPYEQYF
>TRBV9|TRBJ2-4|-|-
TGTGCCAGCAGCACCAGGGAGGTCAAAGACATTCAGTACTTC
CASSTREVKDIQYF
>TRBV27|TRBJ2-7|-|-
TGTGCCAGCAGTTTCGGCACAGGGTTAACCTACGAGCAGTACTTC
CASSFGTGLTYEQYF
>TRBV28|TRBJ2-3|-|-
TGTGCCAGCAGTTCGCCCCAAGGGGATACGCAGTATTTT
CASSSPQGDTQYF
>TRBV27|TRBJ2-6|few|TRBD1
TGTGCCAGCGGGACAGTAACCTCTGGGGCCAACGTCCTGACTTTC
CASGTVTSGANVLTF
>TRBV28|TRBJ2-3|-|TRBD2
TGTGCCAGCAGTTTCCTCCCCCAGTTTACGGGGGGGAATACGCAGTATTTT
CASSFLPQFTGGNTQYF
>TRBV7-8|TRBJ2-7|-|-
TGTGCCAGCAGCTTAGTCGTGGCACGTTCTCGAGACGAGCAGTACTTC
CASSLVVARSRDEQYF
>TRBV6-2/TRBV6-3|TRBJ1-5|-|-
TGTGCCAGCAGTTGGGGACTGAATAGCAATCAGCCCCAGCATTTT
CASSWGLNSNQPQHF
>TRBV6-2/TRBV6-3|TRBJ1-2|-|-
TGTGCCAGCAGTACCGATGACAGACCAACCTTC
CASSTDDRPTF
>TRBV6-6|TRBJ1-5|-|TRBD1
TGTGCCAGCAGTTACTCGACAGGGGACCAGCCCCAGCATTTT
CASSYSTGDQPQHF
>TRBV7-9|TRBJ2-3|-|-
TGTGCCAGCAGCTTTAGCACAGATACGCAGTATTTT
CASSFSTDTQYF
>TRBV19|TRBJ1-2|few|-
TGTGCCAGTAGTGTAATGGGGCTTGGCTACACCTTC
CASSVMGLGYTF
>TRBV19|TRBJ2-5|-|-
TGTGCCAGTAGTATAGATTGGTCTCAAACCGCCCAGTACTTC
CASSIDWSQTAQYF
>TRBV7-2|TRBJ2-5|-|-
TGTGCCAGCAGCTTAGATAGTAGATCAGTAGAGACCCAGTACTTC
CASSLDSRSVETQYF
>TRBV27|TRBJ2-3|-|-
TGTGCCAGCAGTTTCAAGGTGATGTATACGCAGTATTTT
CASSFKVMYTQYF
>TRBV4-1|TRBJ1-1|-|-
TGCGCCAGCAGCCAATTCGTCGGGTATCGAGGAGAAGCTTTCTTT
CASSQFVGYRGEAFF
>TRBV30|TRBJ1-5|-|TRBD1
TGTGCCTGGACTCCAGGGGGCGGGCAGCCCCAGCATTTT
CAWTPGGGQPQHF
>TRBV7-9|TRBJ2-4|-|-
TGTGCCAGCAGCTTAGTGGAGGGGGTAGACATTCAGTACTTC
CASSLVEGVDIQYF
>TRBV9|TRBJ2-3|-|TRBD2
TGTGCCAGCAGCGTAGGACTAGCGGACACAGATACGCAGTATTTT
CASSVGLADTDTQYF
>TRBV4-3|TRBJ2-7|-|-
TGCGCCAGCAGCCAAGGGGGGGGGCCGCAGTACTTC
CASSQGGGPQYF
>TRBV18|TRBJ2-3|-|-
TGTGCCAGCTCACTGGGAAGTCACCTATCTTTCACAGATACGCAGTATTTT
CASSLGSHLSFTDTQYF
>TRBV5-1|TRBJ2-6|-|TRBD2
TGCGCCAGCAGCTTGGAACTAGCGGGGGGCTCTTCGGGGGCCAACGTCCTGACTTTC
CASSLELAGGSSGANVLTF
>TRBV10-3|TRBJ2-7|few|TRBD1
TGTGCCATCAGTGGGACAGGGCAATTGGGCGAGCAGTACTTC
CAISGTGQLGEQYF
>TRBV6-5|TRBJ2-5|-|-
TGTGCCAGCATTCCCGTAGCGCCCCTGTGGGAGACCCAGTACTTC
CASIPVAPLWETQYF
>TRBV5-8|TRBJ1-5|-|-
TGTGCCAGCAGCAGACATGGGCAGTCCCAGCATTTT
CASSRHGQSQHF
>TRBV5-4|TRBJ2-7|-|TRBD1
TGTGCCAGCAGCTTGGGACCTCCCAGGGGGGAGCAGTACTTC
CASSLGPPRGEQYF
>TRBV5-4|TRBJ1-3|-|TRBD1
TGTGCCAGCAGCTTGGGTCAGGGGGCAGGTGGAAACACCATATATTTT
CASSLGQGAGGNTIYF
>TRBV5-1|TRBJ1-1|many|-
TGCGCCAGCAGCTTGGCCCCCAAGGAAGACACTGAAGCTTTCTTT
CASSLAPKEDTEAFF
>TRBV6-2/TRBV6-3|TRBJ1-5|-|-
TGTGCCAGCAGTCGCTCTTCTAGCAATCAGCCCCAGCATTTT
CASSRSSSNQPQHF
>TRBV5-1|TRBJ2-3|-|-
TGCGCCAGCAGCTTTACCGGGCCTCCTACCCCGGATACGCAGTATTTT
CASSFTGPPTPDTQYF
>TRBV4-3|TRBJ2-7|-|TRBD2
TGCGCCAGCAGCCAAAAACAGTACCCGGGAGGGGAGCAGTACTTC
CASSQKQYPGGEQYF
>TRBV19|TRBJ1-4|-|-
TGTGCCAGTAGGCGGGACGGCGAAAAACTGTTTTTT
CASRRDGEKLFF
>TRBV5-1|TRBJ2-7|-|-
TGCGCCAGCAGCCCCGGACAAGTCTACGAGCAGTACTTC
CASSPGQVYEQYF
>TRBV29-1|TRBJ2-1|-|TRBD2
TGCAGCGGGGAGGCTAGCGGGAATTACAATGAGCAGTTCTTC
CSGEASGNYNEQFF
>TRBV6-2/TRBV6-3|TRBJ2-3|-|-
TGTGCCAGCAGTTGGAGCGGACGTTTTCCGGATACGCAGTATTTT
CASSWSGRFPDTQYF
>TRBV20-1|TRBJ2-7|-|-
TGCAGTGCCGACGCCGCCTACGAGCAGTACTTC
CSADAAYEQYF
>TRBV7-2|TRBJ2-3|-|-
TGTGCCAGCAGCGTCCGGGATACTGTAAATACGCAGTATTTT
CASSVRDTVNTQYF
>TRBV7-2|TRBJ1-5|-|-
TGTGCCAGCAGCTTGGGGGGCACAGGGTACAATCAGCCCCAGCATTTT
CASSLGGTGYNQPQHF
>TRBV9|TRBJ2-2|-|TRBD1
TGTGCCAGCAGCGGCCAGGGGGCAATCACCGGGGAGCTGTTTTTT
CASSGQGAITGELFF
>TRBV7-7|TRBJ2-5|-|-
TGTGCTAGCAGCCCTCGCTTGGCAGACCAAGAGACCCAGTACTTC
CASSPRLADQETQYF
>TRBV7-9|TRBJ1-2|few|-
TGTGCCAGCAGCTCGGCGGCGGGTGGCTACACCTTC
CASSSAAGGYTF